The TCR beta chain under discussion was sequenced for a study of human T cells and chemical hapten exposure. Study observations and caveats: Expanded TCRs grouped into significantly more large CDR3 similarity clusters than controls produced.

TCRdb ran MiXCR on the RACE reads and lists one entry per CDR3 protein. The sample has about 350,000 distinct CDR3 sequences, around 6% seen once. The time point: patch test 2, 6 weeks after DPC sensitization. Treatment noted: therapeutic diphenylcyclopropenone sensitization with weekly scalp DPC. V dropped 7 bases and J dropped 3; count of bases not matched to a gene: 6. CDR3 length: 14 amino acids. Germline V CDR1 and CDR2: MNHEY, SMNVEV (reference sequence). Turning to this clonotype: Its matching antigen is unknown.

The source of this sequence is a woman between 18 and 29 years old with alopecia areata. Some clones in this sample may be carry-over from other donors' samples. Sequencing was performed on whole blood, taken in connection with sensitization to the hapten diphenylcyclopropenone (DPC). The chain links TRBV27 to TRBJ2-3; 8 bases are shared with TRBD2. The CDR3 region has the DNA TGTGCCAGCACGGGGGGGCTGAGAACAGATACGCAGTATTTT. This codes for CASTGGLRTDTQYF.